This TCR beta chain is from a study of cytomegalovirus exposure and HLA in healthy donors. Overall study results and limits: Relative to the 666-donor mean, N-insertions were reportedly fewer in an Asian-associated ancestry cluster in a later analysis. Follow-up analysis later connected one missense variant in DCLRE1C with trimming of TCR beta V- and J-genes. Within the data, a cluster of highly shared sequence variants was likely a sequencing artifact.

Germline V lookup: CDR1 SGHDT, CDR2 YYEEEE. The J segment lost 10 bases and the V segment lost 4 bases, leaving 12 bases of the junction unmatched. The CDR3 extends over 16 amino acids. Worth noting for this clone: The antigen is undetermined.

The PCR was carried out with 60 Vbeta primers and 13 Jbeta primers. Per the original methods: In a later analysis, of 80 million or so unique beta chains, roughly 11 million appeared in at least two donors. Assay used: immunoSEQ multiplex PCR; TCRdb lists only in-frame clones, some missing. Clone size and the V and J calls come from that table; the DNA yielded D and trimming. The repertoire holds around 150,000 clones, approximately 85% seen once, with around 6.3% in the top ten. The chain couples TRBV5-6 to TRBJ1-6; 9 bases line up with TRBD1. Sequenced sample: PBMCs. The receptor was derived from a man aged 50 to 60 in good health and CMV-seropositive. The CDR3 loop reads CASSAGQGLFGSPLHF. In DNA, the CDR3 is TGTGCCAGCAGCGCCGGACAGGGGCTTTTTGGGTCACCCCTCCACTTT.